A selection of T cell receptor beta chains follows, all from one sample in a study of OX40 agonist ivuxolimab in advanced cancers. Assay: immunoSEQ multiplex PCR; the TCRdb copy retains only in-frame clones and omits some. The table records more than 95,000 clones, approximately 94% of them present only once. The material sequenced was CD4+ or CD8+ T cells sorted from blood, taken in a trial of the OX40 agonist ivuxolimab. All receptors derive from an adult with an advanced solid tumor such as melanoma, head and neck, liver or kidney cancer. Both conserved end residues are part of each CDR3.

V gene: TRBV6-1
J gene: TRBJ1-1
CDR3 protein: CASIKITGLNTEAFF

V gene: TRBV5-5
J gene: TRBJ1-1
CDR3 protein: CASSLGWQGLGTEAFF

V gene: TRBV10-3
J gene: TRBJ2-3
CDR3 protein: CAISPNLPEDTQYF

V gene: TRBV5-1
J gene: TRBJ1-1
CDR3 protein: CASTRGGGDTEAFF

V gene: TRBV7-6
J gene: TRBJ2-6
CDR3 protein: CASSNRQTSSGANVLTF

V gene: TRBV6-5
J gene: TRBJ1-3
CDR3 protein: CASSYSDRSGNTIYF

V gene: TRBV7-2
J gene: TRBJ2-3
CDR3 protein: CASSSWARVDTQYF

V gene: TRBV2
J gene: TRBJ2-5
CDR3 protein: CASTSSRGAWETQYF

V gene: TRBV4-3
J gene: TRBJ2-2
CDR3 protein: CASSQEVWAGGPTGELFF

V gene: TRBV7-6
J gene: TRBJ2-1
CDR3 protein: CASSLADRVGNEQFF

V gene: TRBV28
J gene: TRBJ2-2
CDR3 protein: CASSSGQGTGELFF

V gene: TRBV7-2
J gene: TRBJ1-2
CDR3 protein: CASSSAGQGHYGYTF

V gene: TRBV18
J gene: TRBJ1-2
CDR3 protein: CASSPEWGATHIYGYTF

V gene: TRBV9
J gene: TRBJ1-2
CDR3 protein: CASSGTGTDYGYTF

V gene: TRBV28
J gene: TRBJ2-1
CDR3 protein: CASSSRGASYNEQFF

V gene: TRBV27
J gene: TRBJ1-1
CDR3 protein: CASSPWDSLNTEAFF

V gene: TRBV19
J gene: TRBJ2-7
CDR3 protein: CASSYRGPPAGEQYF

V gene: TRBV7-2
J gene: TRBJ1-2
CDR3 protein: CASSTQQGASGYTF

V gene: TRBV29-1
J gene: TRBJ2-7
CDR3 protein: CSVGREDRIRSYEQYF

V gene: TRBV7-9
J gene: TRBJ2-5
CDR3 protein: CASSSHRAGAKGETQYF

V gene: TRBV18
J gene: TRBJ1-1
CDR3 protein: CASTPGRGNTEAFF

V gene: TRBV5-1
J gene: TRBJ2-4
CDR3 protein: CASSLGGNKNIQYF

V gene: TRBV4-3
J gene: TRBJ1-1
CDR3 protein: CASSRPGTGYTEAFF

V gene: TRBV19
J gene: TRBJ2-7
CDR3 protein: CASSRQGEAEQYF

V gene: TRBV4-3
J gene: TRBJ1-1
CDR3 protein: CASSQHRVGNTEAFF

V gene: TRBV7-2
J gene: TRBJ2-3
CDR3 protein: CASSSPLTHTQYF

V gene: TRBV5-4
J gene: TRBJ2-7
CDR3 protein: CASSSGGGVSSYEQYF

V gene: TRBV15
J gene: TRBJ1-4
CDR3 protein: CATSVPGTENEKLFF

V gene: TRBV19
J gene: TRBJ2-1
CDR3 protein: CASSIRVVSYNEQFF

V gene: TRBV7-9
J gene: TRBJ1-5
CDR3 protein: CASDSRGDNQPQHF

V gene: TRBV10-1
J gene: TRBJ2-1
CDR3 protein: CASSESSGSYNEQFF

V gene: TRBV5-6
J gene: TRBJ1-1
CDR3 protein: CASSLTVGEGIEAFF

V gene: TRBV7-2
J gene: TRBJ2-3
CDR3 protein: CASSSWSHGTDTQYF

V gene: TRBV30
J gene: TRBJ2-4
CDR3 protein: CAWEHLAKNIQYF

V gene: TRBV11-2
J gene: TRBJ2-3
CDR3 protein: CASSLSVDTQYF

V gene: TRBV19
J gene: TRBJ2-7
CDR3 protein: CASSQWSSGDYEQYF

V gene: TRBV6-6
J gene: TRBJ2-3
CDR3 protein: CASSYSSGDTQYF

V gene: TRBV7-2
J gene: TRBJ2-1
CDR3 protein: CATSRYNEQFF

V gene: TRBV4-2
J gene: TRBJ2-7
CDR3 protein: CASSQDSVYEQYF

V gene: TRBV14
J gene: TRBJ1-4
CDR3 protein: CASSLGQSQKLFF

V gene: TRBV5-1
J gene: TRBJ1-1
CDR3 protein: CASTFGSAGPMSGTEAFF